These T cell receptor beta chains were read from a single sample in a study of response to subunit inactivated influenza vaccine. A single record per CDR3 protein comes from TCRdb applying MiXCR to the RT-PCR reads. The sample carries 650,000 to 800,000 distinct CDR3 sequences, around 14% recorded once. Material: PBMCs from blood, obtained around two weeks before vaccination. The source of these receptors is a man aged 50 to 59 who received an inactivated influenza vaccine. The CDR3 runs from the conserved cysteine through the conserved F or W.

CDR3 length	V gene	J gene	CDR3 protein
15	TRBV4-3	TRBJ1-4	CASSQGSITGEKLFF
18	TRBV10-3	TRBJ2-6	CAISVAGPLISGANVLTF
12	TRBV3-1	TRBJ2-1	CASSQGWREQFF
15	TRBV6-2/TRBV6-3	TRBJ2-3	CASSYFTGGTDTQYF
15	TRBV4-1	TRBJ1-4	CASSQPGQVNEKLFF
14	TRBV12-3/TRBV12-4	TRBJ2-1	CASSFVSTYNEQFF
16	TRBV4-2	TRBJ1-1	CASSQEGRGRNTEAFF
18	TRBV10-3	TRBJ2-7	CAISETSGRTRAPYEQYF
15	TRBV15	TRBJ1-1	CATSRSHGTVTEAFF
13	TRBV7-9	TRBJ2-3	CASSFATADTQYF
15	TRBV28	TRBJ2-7	CASKVVAGEGYEQYF
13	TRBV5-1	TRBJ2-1	CASSNASGKNQFF
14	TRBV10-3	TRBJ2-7	CAISELDVNYEQYF
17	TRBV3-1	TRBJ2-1	CASSQEGGSHGYNEQFF
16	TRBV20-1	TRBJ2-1	CSAPSREGPSYNEQFF
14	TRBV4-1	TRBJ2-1	CASSHRDLINEQFF
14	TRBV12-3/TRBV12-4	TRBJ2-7	CASSEGLGIYEQYF
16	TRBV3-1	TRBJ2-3	CASSPLTDSGTDTQYF
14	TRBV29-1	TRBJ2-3	CRAGSTVSTDTQYF
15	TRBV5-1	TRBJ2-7	CVSSWTGGGVYEQYF
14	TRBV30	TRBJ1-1	CAWSLGRGWTEAFF
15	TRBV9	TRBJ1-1	CASSVVERGVTEAFF
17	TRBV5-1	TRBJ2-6	CASSLDVGSSGANVLTF
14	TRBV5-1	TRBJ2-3	CASSPDRLGDTQYF
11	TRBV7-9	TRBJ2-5	CASTARETQYF
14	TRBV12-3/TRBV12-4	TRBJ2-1	CASTSSGSRDEQFF
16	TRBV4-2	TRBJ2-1	CASSQDGGRAFNEQFF
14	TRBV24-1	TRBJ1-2	CATSEAGQEGGYTF
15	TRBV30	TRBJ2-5	CAWLNRGRPQETQYF
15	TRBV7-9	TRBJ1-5	CASSLGGQRYQPQHF
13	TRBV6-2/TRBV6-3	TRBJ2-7	CASSTGPLQEQYF
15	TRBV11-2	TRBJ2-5	CASSSLGGGQETQYF
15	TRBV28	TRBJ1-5	CASSFRFNSNQPQHF
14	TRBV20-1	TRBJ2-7	CSAREGAVPYEQYF
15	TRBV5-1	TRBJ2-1	CASSLTPTGWDEQFF
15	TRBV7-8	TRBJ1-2	CASSLDPGTAYGYTF
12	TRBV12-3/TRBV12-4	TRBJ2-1	CATWGLADEQFF
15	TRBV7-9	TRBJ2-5	CASSFDRSLQETQYF
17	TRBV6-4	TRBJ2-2	CASSDSTFQGHTGELFF
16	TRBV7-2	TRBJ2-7	CASSLAGGTGPVGQYF